The sequence of this T cell receptor beta chain was determined in a study of cytomegalovirus exposure and HLA in healthy donors. Trimming cost V 4 bases and J 7 bases; bases outside gene matches: 11. Germline V CDR1 and CDR2: MDHEN, SYDVKM. CDR3 length: 16 amino acids. The PCR ran on 60 Vbeta and 13 Jbeta primers. The protocol was immunoSEQ multiplex PCR, while the TCRdb copy is restricted to in-frame clones and leaves out a portion. The table has some 86,000 clones, about 85% seen once; the top ten hold about 15%. This TCR was recovered from a woman in her thirties or forties in good health and CMV-seropositive. The sequenced material came from PBMCs. The V call is TRBV28, the J call TRBJ2-1; 9 nucleotides line up with TRBD2. CDR3 loop: CASSSPLAGPENEQFF. CDR3 sequence (DNA): TGTGCCAGCAGTTCCCCCCTAGCGGGGCCGGAGAATGAGCAGTTCTTC.